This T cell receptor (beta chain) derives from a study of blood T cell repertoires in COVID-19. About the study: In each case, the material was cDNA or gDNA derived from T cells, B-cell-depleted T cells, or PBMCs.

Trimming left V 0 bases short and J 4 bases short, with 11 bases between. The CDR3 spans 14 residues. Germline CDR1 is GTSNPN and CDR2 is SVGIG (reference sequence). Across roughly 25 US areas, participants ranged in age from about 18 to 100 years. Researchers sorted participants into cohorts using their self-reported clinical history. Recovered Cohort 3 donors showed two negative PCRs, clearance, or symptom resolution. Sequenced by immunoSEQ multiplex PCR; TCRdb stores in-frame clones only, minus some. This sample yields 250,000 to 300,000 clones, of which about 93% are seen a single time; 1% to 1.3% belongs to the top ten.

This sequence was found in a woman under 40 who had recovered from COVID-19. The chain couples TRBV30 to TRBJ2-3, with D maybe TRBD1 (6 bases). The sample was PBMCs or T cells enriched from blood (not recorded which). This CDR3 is CAWSVTGMADTQYF. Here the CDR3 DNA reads TGTGCCTGGAGTGTAACAGGGATGGCAGATACGCAGTATTTT. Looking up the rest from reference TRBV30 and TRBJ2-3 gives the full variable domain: SQTIHQWPATLVQPVGSPLSLECTVEGTSNPNLYWYRQAAGRGLQLLFYSVGIGQISSEVPQNLSASRPQDRQFILSSKKLLLSDSGFYLCAWSVTGMADTQYFGPGTRLTVL.